Listed below are T cell receptor beta chains from one sample, sequenced in a study of shared clonotypes between healthy human individuals. Method: immunoSEQ multiplex PCR; TCRdb's copy keeps in-frame clones and lacks some. The data show about 460,000 clones, about 74% seen once. The sequenced sample was PBMCs. The receptors come from a woman between 40 and 50 years old in good health. Some clones in this sample may be carry-over from other donors' samples. Each CDR3 is given with its conserved first and last residue. Each record gives: clone size, D gene, V gene, J gene, CDR3 DNA, CDR3 protein. A D gene is named only where the DNA matches it firmly. The size field is filled for only some rows; it gives once, few, many or a size class.

size: -
D: -
V: TRBV7-6
J: TRBJ1-5
DNA: TGTGCCAGCAGCCGACAAAGGGCTGGGATGAGCAATCAGCCCCAGCATTTT
CDR3: CASSRQRAGMSNQPQHF

size: -
D: TRBD1
V: TRBV5-1
J: TRBJ1-1
DNA: TGCGCCAGCAGTTTCACGATATCCGAGACAGGGTTGACTGAAGCTTTCTTT
CDR3: CASSFTISETGLTEAFF

size: -
D: -
V: TRBV4-1
J: TRBJ1-1
DNA: TGCGCCAGCAGCCATCCAGGGAGGAGCACTGAAGCTTTCTTT
CDR3: CASSHPGRSTEAFF

size: -
D: -
V: TRBV25-1
J: TRBJ2-3
DNA: TGTGCCAGCAGTGGCCATTCTGGTGGGTGGAGCACAGATACGCAGTATTTT
CDR3: CASSGHSGGWSTDTQYF

size: many
D: -
V: TRBV27
J: TRBJ1-2
DNA: TGTGCCAGCAGTTTATCACAGGGCGGGTCTGGCTACACCTTC
CDR3: CASSLSQGGSGYTF

size: -
D: TRBD1
V: TRBV4-1
J: TRBJ2-7
DNA: TGCGCCAGCAGCCAAATAGGACAGGGCCCCTACGAGCAGTACTTC
CDR3: CASSQIGQGPYEQYF

size: -
D: TRBD1
V: TRBV29-1
J: TRBJ1-1
DNA: TGCAGCGTTGACCTGGGACAGACGAACACTGAAGCTTTCTTT
CDR3: CSVDLGQTNTEAFF

size: -
D: TRBD2
V: TRBV5-4
J: TRBJ2-2
DNA: TGTGCCAGCTCCCTAGCGGCGAACACCGGGGAGCTGTTTTTT
CDR3: CASSLAANTGELFF

size: -
D: TRBD2
V: TRBV6-1
J: TRBJ2-5
DNA: TGTGCCAGCAGTCGGACTAGGGGTGAGACCCAGTACTTC
CDR3: CASSRTRGETQYF

size: -
D: TRBD2
V: TRBV5-1
J: TRBJ2-1
DNA: TGCGCCAGCAGGGGCAGCGGGAGGGCCCGTAACAATGAGCAGTTCTTC
CDR3: CASRGSGRARNNEQFF

size: few
D: TRBD2
V: TRBV6-6
J: TRBJ2-5
DNA: TGTGCCAGCAGTTCCTGGGGGGGAAAGACCCAGTACTTC
CDR3: CASSSWGGKTQYF

size: -
D: TRBD1
V: TRBV6-1
J: TRBJ1-1
DNA: TGTGCCAGCAGTAGGGGGCCGGCTGAAGCTTTCTTT
CDR3: CASSRGPAEAFF

size: -
D: -
V: TRBV20-1
J: TRBJ2-7
DNA: TGCAGTGCAACAGGGTTAGGGGAGCAGTACTTC
CDR3: CSATGLGEQYF

size: -
D: -
V: TRBV11-2
J: TRBJ2-7
DNA: TGTGCCAGCAGCTTAGATAGAGAGCGGGAGCAGTACTTC
CDR3: CASSLDREREQYF

size: -
D: -
V: TRBV15
J: TRBJ2-2
DNA: TGTGCCACCAGCAGAGATGGTAACACCGGGGAGCTGTTTTTT
CDR3: CATSRDGNTGELFF

size: -
D: -
V: TRBV28
J: TRBJ2-5
DNA: TGTGCCAGCAGAACAGGACTGGCCCAAGAGACCCAGTACTTC
CDR3: CASRTGLAQETQYF

size: -
D: -
V: TRBV23-1
J: TRBJ2-4
DNA: TGCGCCAGCAGTCAACGGCCCTCATTTGACGGGCTAGCCAAAAACATTCAGTACTTC
CDR3: CASSQRPSFDGLAKNIQYF

size: -
D: -
V: TRBV30
J: TRBJ1-2
DNA: TGTGCCTGGAGTTTAGGGGGTGGCTACACCTTC
CDR3: CAWSLGGGYTF

size: -
D: TRBD1
V: TRBV7-9
J: TRBJ2-5
DNA: TGTGCCAGCAGCTCGGACAGGGGTAGGGAGACCCAGTACTTC
CDR3: CASSSDRGRETQYF

size: -
D: TRBD2
V: TRBV10-3
J: TRBJ2-7
DNA: TGTGCCATCAGTGGCGGGAGTTCTTACGAGCAGTACTTC
CDR3: CAISGGSSYEQYF

size: few
D: TRBD1
V: TRBV30
J: TRBJ1-1
DNA: TGTGCCTGGAGTCTACAGGGGAGCTTGAACACTGAAGCTTTCTTT
CDR3: CAWSLQGSLNTEAFF

size: few
D: -
V: TRBV5-1
J: TRBJ2-7
DNA: TGCGCCAGCAGAGGTGATAGCGGCTCCTACGAGCAGTACTTC
CDR3: CASRGDSGSYEQYF

size: -
D: TRBD2
V: TRBV7-8
J: TRBJ2-7
DNA: TGTGCCAGCAGCCACGGACTAGTTCGTCCCTACGAGCAGTACTTC
CDR3: CASSHGLVRPYEQYF

size: many
D: -
V: TRBV19
J: TRBJ1-4
DNA: TGTGCCAGTAGTTTAGGGTCGGCTAATGAAAAACTGTTTTTT
CDR3: CASSLGSANEKLFF

size: once
D: TRBD2
V: TRBV27
J: TRBJ2-1
DNA: TGTGCCAGCAGTCCCAGGGCGGGACTAGCGGGAGCCTCCCGTTACAATGAGCAGTTCTTC
CDR3: CASSPRAGLAGASRYNEQFF

size: -
D: -
V: TRBV5-1
J: TRBJ1-1
DNA: TGCGCCAGCAGCAAAGATCTGAACACTGAAGCTTTCTTT
CDR3: CASSKDLNTEAFF

size: -
D: TRBD2
V: TRBV15
J: TRBJ2-7
DNA: TGTGCCACCAGCAGAGACAGGGATTGGGGAGCGGGACCACATCGATACGAGCAGCACTTC
CDR3: CATSRDRDWGAGPHRYEQHF

size: -
D: -
V: TRBV4-2
J: TRBJ1-1
DNA: TGTGCCAGCAGCCAAGATGGGGGGGCGGCCAACACTGAAGCTTTCTTT
CDR3: CASSQDGGAANTEAFF

size: -
D: TRBD1
V: TRBV28
J: TRBJ1-1
DNA: TGTGCCACCGACGTGGGGACAGGGGTAACTGAAGCTTTCTTT
CDR3: CATDVGTGVTEAFF

size: -
D: -
V: TRBV28
J: TRBJ2-3
DNA: TGTGCCAGCAGTCCTCTGATTGGGGGCACAGATACGCAGTATTTT
CDR3: CASSPLIGGTDTQYF

size: -
D: TRBD2
V: TRBV5-1
J: TRBJ2-5
DNA: TGCGCCAGCAGCTTGGCAGCAGGGACTAGAAGTGAGACCCAGTACTTC
CDR3: CASSLAAGTRSETQYF

size: many
D: -
V: TRBV7-9
J: TRBJ2-7
DNA: TGCGCCAGCAGCCAATTTGCGGGGCCCTACGAGCAGTACTTC
CDR3: CASSQFAGPYEQYF

size: once
D: TRBD2
V: TRBV6-1
J: TRBJ2-7
DNA: TGTGCCAGCAGTGAAAAAGGAGGAGCGGGATCCTACGAGCAGTACTTC
CDR3: CASSEKGGAGSYEQYF

size: -
D: -
V: TRBV6-4
J: TRBJ2-2
DNA: TGTGCCAGCAAACTGGAACTTAACACCGGGGAGCTGTTTTTT
CDR3: CASKLELNTGELFF

size: -
D: -
V: TRBV6-1
J: TRBJ1-5
DNA: TGTGCCAGCAGGGAGGCCACGGATGAGCCCCAGCATTTT
CDR3: CASREATDEPQHF

size: -
D: TRBD2
V: TRBV18
J: TRBJ2-3
DNA: TGTGCCAGCTCACTAAGGACTAGCGGGAGTCCTGGGGGCACAGATACGCAGTATTTT
CDR3: CASSLRTSGSPGGTDTQYF

size: -
D: -
V: TRBV6-5
J: TRBJ2-7
DNA: TGTGCCAGCAGCAACCCCACGAGCTACGAGCAGTACTTC
CDR3: CASSNPTSYEQYF

size: -
D: -
V: TRBV5-1
J: TRBJ1-1
DNA: TGCGCCAGCAGCTTAGGGGGAGGTAACACTGAAGCTTTCTTT
CDR3: CASSLGGGNTEAFF

size: -
D: TRBD2
V: TRBV14
J: TRBJ2-2
DNA: TGTGCCAGCAGCCAATGGCTGGCTAGCGGGAGTTCCGGGGAGCTGTTTTTT
CDR3: CASSQWLASGSSGELFF

size: few
D: -
V: TRBV5-1
J: TRBJ2-1
DNA: TGCGCCAGCAGCTTGGCGGGTAACTCCTACAATGAGCAGTTCTTC
CDR3: CASSLAGNSYNEQFF

size: -
D: -
V: TRBV7-2
J: TRBJ2-1
DNA: TGTGCCAGCAGCTTAGCAGGGGAAGCGTGGGGGAATGAGCAGTTCTTC
CDR3: CASSLAGEAWGNEQFF

size: -
D: -
V: TRBV28
J: TRBJ1-5
DNA: TGTGCCAGCAGCACCCCCGGGAACCAGCATTTT
CDR3: CASSTPGNQHF

size: -
D: -
V: TRBV2
J: TRBJ2-1
DNA: TGTGCCAGCAGGACCCGGACTGAGCAGTTCTTC
CDR3: CASRTRTEQFF

size: many
D: -
V: TRBV11-3
J: TRBJ2-7
DNA: TGTGCCAGCAGTGAAGCCGGGGAGACCTCCTACGAGCAGTACTTC
CDR3: CASSEAGETSYEQYF

size: -
D: TRBD2
V: TRBV5-4
J: TRBJ2-1
DNA: TGTGCCAGCAGCTTTAAGGGCGGATCTAGCGGGAGGCATGAGCAGTTCTTC
CDR3: CASSFKGGSSGRHEQFF

size: once
D: -
V: TRBV4-2
J: TRBJ2-2
DNA: TGTGCCAGCAGCCAAGCCCCGGTTGGGCCACGGCTCGACGGGGAGCTGTTTTTT
CDR3: CASSQAPVGPRLDGELFF

size: -
D: -
V: TRBV18
J: TRBJ1-1
DNA: TGTGCCAGCTCAGGTCAGGCGAACACTGAAGCTTTCTTT
CDR3: CASSGQANTEAFF

size: -
D: -
V: TRBV19
J: TRBJ1-5
DNA: TGTGCCAGTAGTAATCCCGTTACAGTCAATTTTCAGCCCCAGCATTTT
CDR3: CASSNPVTVNFQPQHF

size: -
D: -
V: TRBV7-9
J: TRBJ2-6
DNA: TGTGCCAGCCCTCGGGAGAGCTCTGGGGCCAACGTCCTGACTTTC
CDR3: CASPRESSGANVLTF

size: -
D: -
V: TRBV9
J: TRBJ2-1
DNA: TGTGCCAGCAGCACGGGAGTAAACAATGAGCAGTTCTTC
CDR3: CASSTGVNNEQFF

size: -
D: -
V: TRBV10-2
J: TRBJ2-1
DNA: TGCGCCAGCAGTGTTTACAATGAGCAGTTCTTC
CDR3: CASSVYNEQFF

size: -
D: -
V: TRBV10-3
J: TRBJ1-2
DNA: TGTGCCATCAGTACCGACAGCTATGGCTACACCTTC
CDR3: CAISTDSYGYTF

size: -
D: TRBD1
V: TRBV18
J: TRBJ2-5
DNA: TGTGCCAGCTCTCCGGGACAGGGAAAACAAGAGACCCAGTACTTC
CDR3: CASSPGQGKQETQYF